Listed below are T cell receptor beta chains from one sample, sequenced in a study of OX40 agonist ivuxolimab in advanced cancers. Some clones are missing from TCRdb's copy, which holds only in-frame ones; the method was immunoSEQ multiplex PCR. Of some 37,000 clones listed, about three quarters were seen once; the top ten hold about 24%. Source: CD4+ or CD8+ T cells sorted from blood, taken in a trial of the OX40 agonist ivuxolimab. Receptors were obtained from an adult with an advanced solid tumor such as melanoma, head and neck, liver or kidney cancer. Each CDR3 is given with its conserved first and last residue. Each record gives: CDR3 DNA, CDR3 protein, clone size, J gene, D gene, V gene. A D gene is named only where the DNA matches it firmly. Size values are once, few and many counts, or a class for expanded clones, and some rows have none.

TGTGCCAGCTCGCGGGAGGCGGGCTATGGCTACACCTTC	CASSREAGYGYTF	-	TRBJ1-2	-	TRBV18
TGTGCCAGCTCACCGGGACAGAGTAACACTGAAGCTTTCTTT	CASSPGQSNTEAFF	few	TRBJ1-1	TRBD1	TRBV18
TGTGCCTGGAGTTTGGCAGTATCTAATTCACCCCTCCACTTT	CAWSLAVSNSPLHF	few	TRBJ1-6	-	TRBV30
TGTGCCACCAGTCGACCCAATCAGCCCCAGCATTTT	CATSRPNQPQHF	-	TRBJ1-5	-	TRBV15
TGTGCCAGCAGCGTAGCGGGGAGTTCCACAGATACGCAGTATTTT	CASSVAGSSTDTQYF	-	TRBJ2-3	TRBD2	TRBV4-2
TGTGCCAGCAGTTTAGACAGGGGAGGGGAGCAGTTCTTC	CASSLDRGGEQFF	-	TRBJ2-1	-	TRBV6-1
TGTGCCAGCAGCCCCAGGGTCACCGGGGAGCTGTTTTTT	CASSPRVTGELFF	-	TRBJ2-2	-	TRBV5-5
TGTGCCAGCACCCCCTTCCGGCCGAACACTGAAGCTTTCTTT	CASTPFRPNTEAFF	-	TRBJ1-1	-	TRBV6-5
TGTGCCAGTAACACAGGGGGCGGGAGTGGCAATCAGCCCCAGCATTTT	CASNTGGGSGNQPQHF	-	TRBJ1-5	TRBD1	TRBV19
TGTGCCAGCAACAGGGAGGGAGGAAGCAATCAGCCCCAGCATTTT	CASNREGGSNQPQHF	-	TRBJ1-5	-	TRBV6-1
TGTGCCAGCTCACCTCTGAAGAACACCGGGGAGCTGTTTTTT	CASSPLKNTGELFF	-	TRBJ2-2	-	TRBV18
TGTGCCAGCTCACCGGCACAGACTAACTATGGCTACACCTTC	CASSPAQTNYGYTF	-	TRBJ1-2	-	TRBV18
TGTGCCAGCAGTTATAATGCAGGGGGAAACACCGGGGAGCTGTTTTTT	CASSYNAGGNTGELFF	-	TRBJ2-2	TRBD1	TRBV6-6
TGTGCCAGCAGTGAAGGCGGGGGGCGTCAGCCCCAGCATTTT	CASSEGGGRQPQHF	-	TRBJ1-5	-	TRBV6-5
TGTGCCAGCAGCGACAGATCCGGGTCGAATCAGCCCCAGCATTTT	CASSDRSGSNQPQHF	-	TRBJ1-5	-	TRBV7-2
TGTGCCAGCAGTTATCGGGACAGGGTGGAACTGTTTTTT	CASSYRDRVELFF	once	TRBJ1-4	TRBD1	TRBV6-6
TGTGCCATCAGTGGAAGCACAGATACGCAGTATTTT	CAISGSTDTQYF	-	TRBJ2-3	-	TRBV10-3
TGTGCCACCAGCAGAGATTGGGCTAGCGGGAGTACCGGGGAGCTGTTTTTT	CATSRDWASGSTGELFF	once	TRBJ2-2	TRBD2	TRBV15
TGTGCCAGCAGCTTGATAACAGCGAGCTCTGGAAACACCATATATTTT	CASSLITASSGNTIYF	once	TRBJ1-3	-	TRBV5-6
TGTGCCAGCAGTGGAATTACGGGACAGAACACTGAAGCTTTCTTT	CASSGITGQNTEAFF	few	TRBJ1-1	-	TRBV6-6
TGTGCCTGGAGACGAGGGCCCGGCACCGGGGAGCTGTTTTTT	CAWRRGPGTGELFF	-	TRBJ2-2	-	TRBV30
TGTGCCAGCAGCGCACTTTGGGGGACAGGGGTTCGGCCCCAGCATTTT	CASSALWGTGVRPQHF	-	TRBJ1-5	TRBD1	TRBV6-6